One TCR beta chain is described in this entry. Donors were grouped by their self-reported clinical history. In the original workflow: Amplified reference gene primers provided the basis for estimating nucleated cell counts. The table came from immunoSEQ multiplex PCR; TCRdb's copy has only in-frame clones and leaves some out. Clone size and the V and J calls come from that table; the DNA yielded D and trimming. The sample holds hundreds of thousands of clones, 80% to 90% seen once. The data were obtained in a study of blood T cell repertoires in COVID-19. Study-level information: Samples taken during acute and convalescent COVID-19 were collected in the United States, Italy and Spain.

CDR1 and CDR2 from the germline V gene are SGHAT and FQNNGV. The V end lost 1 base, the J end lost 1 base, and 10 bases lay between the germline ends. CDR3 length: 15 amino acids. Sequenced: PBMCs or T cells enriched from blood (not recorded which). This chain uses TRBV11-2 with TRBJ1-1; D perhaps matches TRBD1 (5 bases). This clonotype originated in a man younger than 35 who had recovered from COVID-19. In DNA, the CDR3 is TGTGCCAGCAGCTTAGCTCGGGGGACGAACACTGAAGCTTTCTTT. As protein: CASSLARGTNTEAFF.